The clone carrying this TCR beta chain appeared many times. Its target is unknown. RNA transcripts were the template for amplifying TCR beta CDR3 regions. The TCR CDR3 first-round RT-PCR relied on the HTBI primer set. MiXCR, run by TCRdb on the multiplex PCR reads, gives a single entry per CDR3 protein. Among over 250,000 distinct CDR3 sequences listed, roughly 15% were seen once. The data are from a study of T cells in Graves' hyperthyroidism and ophthalmopathy. The CDR3 runs to 14 residues. V lost 1 base and J 4 bases, leaving 8 bases between the germline ends. Germline V gene data show CDR1 as DFQATT and CDR2 as SNEGSKA (reference sequence). Uncontrolled infection, other autoimmune disease, pregnancy or lactation disqualified patients from enrolment. Study-wide points: Peripheral blood also featured most of the thyroid clonotypes expanded above 0.001.

The chain employs TRBV20-1 and TRBJ1-6; no clear D. Sequenced sample: blood. The sequence derives from a woman in her 40s with Graves' ophthalmopathy. The CDR3 loop is CSARVSIYNSPLHF. In DNA, the CDR3 is TGCAGTGCTAGAGTTTCGATTTATAATTCACCCCTCCACTTT.